The next 3 T cell receptor delta chains were all read from a single sample in a study of human gamma delta and Vdelta1 T cells. TCRdb called clones from the PCR reads again using CATT. The data hold roughly 6,500 delta-chain clones, with more than 9% observed a single time. The sequenced material came from naive CD27+ Vdelta1 gamma-delta T cells from blood. The receptor source for this set is a human donor in good health.

This clone was picked up a small number of times. A read error is the likely source, as a far larger clone sits one nucleotide away. This chain joins TRDV1 and TRDJ1; 12 positions agree with TRDD3. This CDR3 region has 28 residues. After removal of 4 bases from V and 0 bases from J, the junction contained 39 bases not matched to a gene. The germline V gene encodes CDR1 TSWWSYY and CDR2 QGS. The CDR3 bases are TGTGCTCTTGGGGGACCTCCGCCTTCCTCCAGGTTGGGTACTGGGGGATACCTTACGTGGTCGTACACCGATAAACTCATCTTT. This translates into CALGGPPPSSRLGTGGYLTWSYTDKLIF.

Turning to this clone: One base separates it from a far larger clone, so it is likely a read error. Other DNA sequences in this specimen translate into the identical CDR3. This chain links TRAV29/DV5 with TRDJ1; 10 positions match TRDD3. Germline V gene sequence: CDR1 NSMFDY, CDR2 ISSIKDK. There are 13 residues in the CDR3. Trimming at V came to 7 bases and at J to 11 bases, leaving 14 bases not matched to a gene. The CDR3 region is CAPLWGIHRGLIF. Written as DNA, the CDR3 is TGTGCACCTCTATGGGGGATACACCGCGGGCTCATCTTT.

This clone has only a few counts. Compared with germline, one end of the junction differs, possibly owing to a read error. The chain has TRDV1 and TRDJ1; TRDD3 aligns across 13 bases. The germline V gene encodes CDR1 TSWWSYY and CDR2 QGS. This CDR3 has 23 residues. This chain's CDR3 is CALGEPIPERGPTGGYATDKLIF. The DNA of the CDR3 is TGCGCTCTTGGGGAACCCATTCCCGAGCGGGGCCCGACTGGGGGATACGCAACCGATAAACTCATCTTT.